This T cell receptor beta chain was identified during a study of early T cells in non-severe SARS-CoV-2 infection. For the study at large: Bulk RNA taken from unsorted whole blood was sequenced, leaving chains unpaired.

General observations from the study: VDJdb-based annotation leaned toward anti-spike CD8 responses and missed private and CD4 specificities.

The library protocol tagged individual cDNA molecules with unique molecular identifiers. In TCRdb, the 5' RACE reads were re-called with MiXCR into one record per CDR3 protein. The sample consists of about 60,000 distinct CDR3 sequences, about an eighth of them appearing once. About this clonotype itself: No antigen is known for it.

This CDR3 has 14 residues. V dropped 4 bases and J dropped 5; count of bases not matched to a gene: 8. Per germline, CDR1 MNHEY and CDR2 SVGEGT. The V and J genes are TRBV6-2 or TRBV6-3 and TRBJ2-7; TRBD1 matches 7 bases. The sequence derives from an adult who was a healthcare worker with PCR-confirmed SARS-CoV-2 infection or an uninfected control (not recorded which). Sequencing was carried out using whole blood. The CDR3 spells CASSSPDRTHEQYF. DNA for the CDR3: TGTGCCAGCAGTTCCCCGGACAGGACCCACGAGCAGTACTTC.